The 17 T cell receptor beta chains given below trace back to one sample, sequenced in a study of shared clonotypes between healthy human individuals. CD45RO negativity and positive selection for CCR7 defined naive CD8 cells, a population that excluded terminally differentiated effector memory CD45RA+ cells. Libraries were prepared by immunoSEQ multiplex PCR; TCRdb keeps only in-frame clonotypes and omits some of them. The sample includes around 2,100,000 clones, roughly 94% of them seen just once. The sample comprised naive CD8+ T cells sorted from blood. Receptor source: a man aged 18 to 30 in good health.

This clone came up once. The chain carries TRBV6-1 and TRBJ2-7; D is unresolved. Trimming removed 7 bases from V and 3 bases from J, with 13 bases in between. Germline assignment: CDR1 MNHNS and CDR2 SASEGT. The CDR3 runs 13 residues. The DNA for the CDR3 is TGTGCCAGCACATGGCAGACGGGCTACGAGCAGTACTTC. Its protein is CASTWQTGYEQYF.

The chain is built from TRBV21-1 and TRBJ2-7; the table assigns TRBD1, which was not confirmed against the DNA. TRBV21-1 is a listed pseudogene. CDR3 length: 14 amino acids. CDR3 protein: CASSKDWDSYEQYF. CDR3 sequence (DNA): TGTGCCAGCAGCAAAGATTGGGACAGCTACGAGCAGTACTTC.

V usage is TRBV7-9 and J usage is TRBJ2-1; 7 bases align to TRBD2. The CDR3 sequence is 17 residues long. Germline V CDR1 and CDR2: SEHNR, FQNEAQ (reference sequence). The junction had 12 bases not matched to a gene; V was cut back by 3 bases and J by 4 bases. CDR3 nucleotide sequence: TGTGCCAGCAGCTTGAGAGCGGTGGGAGGGTCGTACAATGAGCAGTTCTTC. Its protein is CASSLRAVGGSYNEQFF.

The chain combines TRBV4-3 with TRBJ2-7; possible D gene TRBD2, 5 bases. Germline lookup yields CDR1 LGHNA and CDR2 YSLEER. V lost 4 bases and J 0 bases, leaving 10 bases between the germline ends. The CDR3 has 14 residues. The CDR3 sequence is CASSLGGPSYEQYF. The DNA for the CDR3 is TGCGCCAGCAGCCTCGGCGGGCCCTCCTACGAGCAGTACTTC.

V is TRBV4-1 and J is TRBJ2-1; TRBD2 agrees at 10 bases. With 3 bases clipped from V and 3 bases from J, the junction kept 2 bases outside the gene matches. Germline CDR1 is MGHRA and CDR2 is YSYEKL. The CDR3 consists of 15 residues. DNA for the CDR3: TGCGCCAGCAGCCACCGGACTAGCGGCTACAATGAGCAGTTCTTC. It encodes CASSHRTSGYNEQFF.

The chain combines TRBV7-8 with TRBJ2-3; D uncertain. V gave up 5 bases and J gave up 5 bases, with 11 bases separating them. Germline CDR1 and CDR2: SGHVS and FQNEAQ. The CDR3 has 13 amino acids. Here the CDR3 reads CASSVLIGDTQYF. The CDR3 bases are TGTGCCAGCAGCGTCCTAATAGGAGATACGCAGTATTTT.

Details on this clone: The same CDR3 also results from other DNA sequences found in this sample. This sequence joins TRBV30 and TRBJ2-3; possible D gene TRBD2, 7 bases. The CDR3 length is 15 residues. V was shortened by 0 bases and J by 0 bases, with 10 bases between the two germline ends. CDR1 GTSNPN and CDR2 SVGIG come from the germline V gene (reference sequence). This chain's CDR3 is CAWSVGGASTDTQYF. The CDR3 nucleotides are TGTGCCTGGAGTGTAGGGGGGGCTAGCACAGATACGCAGTATTTT.

The chain is built from TRBV7-8 and TRBJ2-7; 9 nucleotides align to TRBD2. The CDR3 totals 14 residues. The trim removed 3 bases at V and 1 base at J, leaving 1 base unmatched. Germline V lookup: CDR1 SGHVS, CDR2 FQNEAQ. The CDR3 loop is CASSLTSGSYEQYF. The CDR3 DNA reads as TGTGCCAGCAGCTTGACTAGCGGTTCCTACGAGCAGTACTTC.

J is TRBJ2-7 and V is TRBV10-3; D is perhaps TRBD2 (5 bases). The germline V and J ends were trimmed by 4 bases and 2 bases, with 18 bases remaining between them. The CDR3 contains 16 residues. CDR1 ENHRY and CDR2 SYGVKD come from the germline V gene. This CDR3 reads CAISGTLGASPYEQYF. The DNA for the CDR3 is TGTGCCATCAGTGGTACCCTGGGAGCCAGCCCCTACGAGCAGTACTTC.

The chain carries TRBV7-3 and TRBJ2-1; unclear D gene. Germline V gene lookup returns CDR1 SGHTA and CDR2 FQGTGA. The CDR3 runs to 16 residues. Trimming pared 5 bases from V and 0 bases from J, leaving 14 bases between. The CDR3 region is CASSPQVVYSYNEQFF. Written as DNA, the CDR3 is TGTGCCAGCAGCCCTCAGGTGGTGTACTCCTACAATGAGCAGTTCTTC.

CDR3: CASSLRGSGMNTGELFF. CDR3 bases: TGTGCCAGCAGCTTACGTGGTAGCGGGATGAACACCGGGGAGCTGTTTTTT. This chain links TRBV11-2 with TRBJ2-2; 8 bases match TRBD2. The CDR3 is made up of 17 amino acids. Germline V lookup: CDR1 SGHAT, CDR2 FQNNGV. V shed 2 bases and J 1 base; nucleotides not matched to a gene: 6.

The chain joins TRBV13 to TRBJ2-1; TRBD1 might be the D (6 bases). Germline V CDR1 and CDR2: PRHDT, FYEKMQ (reference sequence). CDR3 length: 16 residues. With 5 bases removed from V and 3 bases from J, the gap between germline ends came to 17 bases. The CDR3 protein is CASSGQRGRGYNEQFF. The CDR3, as DNA: TGTGCCAGCAGCGGACAGAGAGGTCGGGGCTACAATGAGCAGTTCTTC.

The CDR3 region is CASSPPGVMSQYF. The DNA for the CDR3 is TGTGCCAGCAGCCCTCCGGGGGTAATGTCCCAGTACTTC. The chain couples TRBV13 to TRBJ2-5; the D gene is possibly TRBD2 (6 bases). The CDR3 covers 13 residues. Trimming removed 5 bases at V and 9 bases at J, with 16 bases between. CDR1 PRHDT and CDR2 FYEKMQ come from the germline V gene (reference sequence). Full variable domain (missing parts from reference TRBV13 and TRBJ2-5): AAGVIQSPRHLIKEKRETATLKCYPIPRHDTVYWYQQGPGQDPQFLISFYEKMQSDKGSIPDRFSAQQFSDYHSELNMSSLELGDSALYFCASSPPGVMSQYFGPGTRLLVL.

In its sample, this clone was seen once. V gene TRBV5-5 combines with J gene TRBJ2-7; 8 bases line up with TRBD2. Germline V gene sequence: CDR1 SGHKS, CDR2 YYEKEE (reference sequence). This CDR3 has 14 amino acids. Trimming cost V 3 bases and J 2 bases; bases outside gene matches: 4. Here the CDR3 reads CASSSGGFTYEQYF. The CDR3 region has the DNA TGTGCCAGCAGCTCGGGGGGGTTCACCTACGAGCAGTACTTC.

The chain couples TRBV21-1 to TRBJ1-3. TRBV21-1 is a recognized pseudogene. The CDR3 is 17 amino acids. CDR3 region: CASSKEPPGGSGNTIYF. CDR3 coding DNA: TGTGCCAGCAGCAAAGAACCCCCTGGAGGGTCTGGAAACACCATATATTTT.

This sequence joins TRBV5-1 and TRBJ1-1, with a possible D match to TRBD1 (6 bases). This CDR3 has 16 amino acids. Trimming removed 0 bases from V and 1 base from J, with 13 bases in between. In germline, CDR1 is SGHRS, CDR2 YFSETQ. CDR3: CASSLEGGITNTEAFF. As DNA, the CDR3 is TGCGCCAGCAGCTTGGAAGGGGGGATCACGAACACTGAAGCTTTCTTT. Full variable domain (outside the CDR3, taken from reference TRBV5-1 and TRBJ1-1): KAGVTQTPRYLIKTRGQQVTLSCSPISGHRSVSWYQQTPGQGLQFLFEYFSETQRNKGNFPGRFSGRQFSNSRSEMNVSTLELGDSALYLCASSLEGGITNTEAFFGQGTRLTVV.

The chain is built from TRBV2 and TRBJ1-4; D call uncertain. Germline V gene sequence: CDR1 SNHLY, CDR2 FYNNEI. This CDR3 comprises 13 residues. V was clipped by 6 bases and J by 6 bases, with 11 bases between them. This chain's CDR3 is CASRSTGDEKLFF. CDR3 DNA: TGTGCCAGCAGGAGCACTGGGGATGAAAAACTGTTTTTT.